The 24 T cell receptor beta chains below come from one sample, sequenced in a study of blood T cell repertoires in COVID-19. Sequencing was performed with immunoSEQ multiplex PCR; in TCRdb, only in-frame clones are kept and a portion is missing. The sample has fewer than 350,000 clones, 85% seen once. The sample was peripheral blood. Receptor source: a human donor in a cohort sampled during active COVID-19.

The chain links TRBV14 to TRBJ1-6; D is uncertain. V was clipped by 1 base and J by 10 bases, with 11 bases between them. The CDR3 length is 14 residues. Germline lookup yields CDR1 SGHDN and CDR2 FVKESK. The CDR3 region is CASSQGQILSPLHF. For the CDR3, the DNA is TGTGCCAGCAGCCAAGGGCAAATATTATCACCCCTCCACTTT.

This clone was recorded only once. The J gene is TRBJ2-3, the V gene TRBV10-2; 8 nucleotides line up with TRBD2. V lost 0 bases to trimming and J lost 1 base; unmatched junction nucleotides: 3. CDR1 and CDR2 (germline): WSHSY, SAAADI. The CDR3 extends over 16 amino acids. CDR3 in amino acids: CASSESISGGTDTQYF. CDR3 DNA sequence: TGCGCCAGCAGTGAGTCGATTAGCGGGGGCACAGATACGCAGTATTTT.

The chain joins TRBV27 to TRBJ2-7; 8 positions match TRBD1. The CDR3 is 11 amino acids. V shed 7 bases, J shed 4 bases, and the junction held 0 bases outside the gene matches. The V gene's germline CDR1 is MNHEY and CDR2 SMNVEV (reference sequence). In DNA form, the CDR3 reads TGTGCCAGCAACAGGGGGTACGAGCAGTACTTC. This sequence encodes CASNRGYEQYF.

The genes are TRBV4-1 and TRBJ1-1; D gene ambiguous. The germline V gene encodes CDR1 MGHRA and CDR2 YSYEKL. The germline V and J ends were trimmed by 4 bases and 1 base, with 16 bases remaining between them. This CDR3 has 16 residues. Here the CDR3 DNA reads TGCGCCAGCAGCCCCAAGCCAGCCCGGGAGAACACTGAAGCTTTCTTT. This codes for CASSPKPARENTEAFF.

This chain joins TRBV6-7 and TRBJ2-7; 10 bases match TRBD1. Being an ORF, TRBV6-7 has a function that is uncertain. Trimming at V came to 2 bases and at J to 7 bases, leaving 8 bases not matched to a gene. The CDR3 has 15 residues. The CDR3 sequence: CASSYPRDRGREQYF. The CDR3, as DNA: TGTGCCAGCAGTTACCCCCGGGACAGGGGCCGGGAGCAGTACTTC.

V is TRBV7-6 and J is TRBJ1-2, with D perhaps matching TRBD1 (6 bases). The germline CDR1 and CDR2 sequences are SGHVS and FNYEAQ. V shed 11 bases and J shed 6 bases, with 19 bases lying between them. The CDR3 length is 13 residues. The CDR3 nucleotides are TGTGCCGCTACGGGCAGGGGAGCCAATGGCTACACCTTC. This encodes CAATGRGANGYTF.

This rearrangement joins TRBV5-1 to TRBJ1-6, with 10 bases aligning to TRBD1. In germline, CDR1 is SGHRS, CDR2 YFSETQ. V shed 2 bases and J 10 bases; nucleotides not matched to a gene: 12. The length of the CDR3 is 17 residues. DNA of the CDR3: TGCGCCAGCAGCTTATGGGGCGTCGGGACAGGGGACTCACCCCTCCACTTT. Amino acids: CASSLWGVGTGDSPLHF.

V usage is TRBV3-1 (or the pseudogene TRBV3-2) and J usage is TRBJ2-3, with D possibly TRBD1 on 7 matching bases. The CDR3 totals 16 residues. Trimming left V 4 bases short and J 4 bases short, with 18 bases between. CDR1 LGHDT and CDR2 YNNKEL come from the germline V gene (reference sequence). The CDR3 spells CASSPAYQGGADTQYF. The CDR3 DNA reads TGTGCCAGCAGCCCTGCGTATCAGGGGGGTGCAGATACGCAGTATTTT.

V is TRBV19 and J is TRBJ2-3; maybe TRBD2 (6 bases). The CDR3 has 12 amino acids. Trimming stripped 5 bases from V and 5 bases from J, with 8 bases between. The germline gives CDR1 LNHDA, CDR2 SQIVND (reference sequence). The CDR3 spells CASSLGGDTQYF. The CDR3 DNA sequence: TGTGCCAGTAGTCTCGGGGGAGATACGCAGTATTTT.

The CDR3 reads CASRDSSYEQYF. The CDR3 DNA follows: TGTGCCAGTCGGGACAGCTCCTACGAGCAGTACTTC. This chain connects TRBV6-5 to TRBJ2-7, with 7 bases identical to TRBD1. CDR1 is MNHEY, CDR2 SVGAGI, per germline. Unmatched junction bases numbered 2, after V lost 9 bases and J lost 0 bases. The CDR3 extends over 12 amino acids.

The chain has TRBV18 and TRBJ1-2, with 9 bases identical to TRBD1. Germline V gene sequence: CDR1 KGHSH, CDR2 LQKENI. V dropped 2 bases and J dropped 6; count of bases not matched to a gene: 4. This CDR3 is 14 amino acids long. In DNA, the CDR3 is TGTGCCAGCTCACCAGATACAGGGGGCAATGGCTACACCTTC. It translates to CASSPDTGGNGYTF.

The genes are TRBV5-1 and TRBJ2-5; D perhaps matches TRBD1 (5 bases). Trimming pared 0 bases from V and 7 bases from J, leaving 13 bases between. The germline V gene encodes CDR1 SGHRS and CDR2 YFSETQ. The CDR3 is made up of 14 amino acids. The CDR3 bases are TGCGCCAGCAGCTTGGAGGGCAGGGCTGGGACCCAGTACTTC. It translates to CASSLEGRAGTQYF. The variable domain in full, with the rest retrieved from reference TRBV5-1 and TRBJ2-5, is KAGVTQTPRYLIKTRGQQVTLSCSPISGHRSVSWYQQTPGQGLQFLFEYFSETQRNKGNFPGRFSGRQFSNSRSEMNVSTLELGDSALYLCASSLEGRAGTQYFGPGTRLLVL.

The chain has TRBV3-1 (or the pseudogene TRBV3-2) and TRBJ2-2; weak D call: TRBD1 (6 bases). This CDR3 region has 14 residues. CDR1 and CDR2 from the germline V gene are LGHDT and YNNKEL (reference sequence). V lost 6 bases and J lost 1, with 9 bases in between. The CDR3 nucleotides are TGTGCCAGCAGACAGGGTCAGAACACCGGGGAGCTGTTTTTT. The encoded protein is CASRQGQNTGELFF.

This clone occurred a few times. The rearrangement joins TRBV19 to TRBJ1-2; 9 nucleotides align to TRBD1. The CDR3 sequence is 14 residues long. Germline V gene lookup returns CDR1 LNHDA and CDR2 SQIVND (reference sequence). Trimming cost V 3 bases and J 8 bases; bases outside gene matches: 7. The CDR3 region has the DNA TGTGCCAGTAGTATCATGACAGGGGGGTTCGGCTACACCTTC. It encodes CASSIMTGGFGYTF.

The genes are TRBV11-1 and TRBJ2-7, with no clear D. Germline CDR1 SGHAT, CDR2 FQDESV (reference sequence). The V gene lost 0 bases and the J gene lost 3 bases, with 12 bases spanning the gap. CDR3 length: 15 amino acids. The CDR3, as DNA: TGTGCCAGCAGCTTAGCTTCGGCGGCCTACTACGAGCAGTACTTC. Translating gives CASSLASAAYYEQYF.

The sample holds a few counts of this clone. The gene calls are TRBV18 and TRBJ2-7; possibly TRBD1 for D (6 bases). Germline V lookup: CDR1 KGHSH, CDR2 LQKENI. The CDR3 extends over 15 amino acids. The ends were cut back, 4 bases at V and 3 bases at J, with 16 bases in the middle. The CDR3, as DNA: TGTGCCAGCTCACAAGGGACACCTCCGCTCTACGAGCAGTACTTC. Protein: CASSQGTPPLYEQYF. Supplemented by reference TRBV18 and TRBJ2-7, the full variable domain reads NAGVMQNPRHLVRRRGQEARLRCSPMKGHSHVYWYRQLPEEGLKFMVYLQKENIIDESGMPKERFSAEFPKEGPSILRIQQVVRGDSAAYFCASSQGTPPLYEQYFGPGTRLTVT.

J is TRBJ1-6 and V is TRBV18; a possible D gene is TRBD1 (5 bases). V lost 3 bases to trimming and J lost 11 bases, with 8 bases between them. This CDR3 spans 12 amino acids. Per germline, CDR1 KGHSH and CDR2 LQKENI. CDR3 region: CASSPEGAPLHF. The DNA for the CDR3 is TGTGCCAGCTCACCGGAAGGGGCACCCCTCCACTTT. The full variable domain, in which reference TRBV18 and TRBJ1-6 provide the parts outside the CDR3, is NAGVMQNPRHLVRRRGQEARLRCSPMKGHSHVYWYRQLPEEGLKFMVYLQKENIIDESGMPKERFSAEFPKEGPSILRIQQVVRGDSAAYFCASSPEGAPLHFGNGTRLTVT.

This chain links TRBV30 with TRBJ1-4; D unclear. There are 14 residues in the CDR3. Per the germline V gene, CDR1 is GTSNPN and CDR2 is SVGIG (reference sequence). V lost 1 base, J lost 6 bases, and 12 bases lay in between. The CDR3 nucleotides read TGTGCCTGGAGTGAGGCAGGTCTGGATGAAAAACTGTTTTTT. Translated: CAWSEAGLDEKLFF.

This chain joins TRBV5-1 and TRBJ2-7; the D gene is possibly TRBD1 (6 bases). This CDR3 has 13 amino acids. Germline assignment: CDR1 SGHRS and CDR2 YFSETQ. With 3 bases removed from V and 3 bases from J, the gap between germline ends came to 10 bases. In DNA, the CDR3 is TGCGCCAGCAGCTCGGACAGAAGCTACGAGCAGTACTTC. As protein: CASSSDRSYEQYF.

V is TRBV7-3 and J is TRBJ2-3; D unclear. In germline, CDR1 is SGHTA, CDR2 FQGTGA. Trimming removed 8 bases from V and 4 bases from J, with 10 bases in between. The CDR3 has 12 amino acids. The CDR3 sequence is CASGLIADTQYF. The CDR3 nucleotides are TGTGCCAGCGGCCTCATCGCAGATACGCAGTATTTT.

This rearrangement joins TRBV28 to TRBJ2-3; 9 positions match TRBD1. This CDR3 has 17 amino acids. The germline V gene encodes CDR1 MDHEN and CDR2 SYDVKM. The ends lost 6 bases at V and 4 bases at J; junction bases unmatched: 14. In nucleotides, the CDR3 is TGTGCCAGCAGCGCTATGTATATTGGGACAGGGCCAGATACGCAGTATTTT. It encodes CASSAMYIGTGPDTQYF.

This chain connects TRBV9 to TRBJ1-1, with 8 bases aligning to TRBD1. The CDR3 runs 13 residues. Germline assignment: CDR1 SGDLS and CDR2 YYNGEE. With V trimmed by 3 bases and J by 3 bases, 1 base remained unmatched. The CDR3 DNA sequence: TGTGCCAGCAGCGGGACAGGGCACACTGAAGCTTTCTTT. Translated: CASSGTGHTEAFF.

The chain couples TRBV6-5 to TRBJ1-2; a weak D match, TRBD1 (5 bases). Germline values: CDR1 MNHEY, CDR2 SVGAGI. Trimming left V 2 bases short and J 4 bases short, with 17 bases between. This CDR3 has 16 residues. This CDR3 is CASSYGLGGGPYGYTF. DNA of the CDR3: TGTGCCAGCAGTTACGGGTTGGGGGGGGGACCCTATGGCTACACCTTC.

In DNA, the CDR3 is TGTGCCAGTAGCGGACAGGAAAACTACGAGCAGTACTTC. Its protein is CASSGQENYEQYF. The V gene is TRBV19, the J gene TRBJ2-7; 7 bases match TRBD1. Germline assignment: CDR1 LNHDA and CDR2 SQIVND (reference sequence). The CDR3 covers 13 residues. V shed 6 bases and J 3 bases; nucleotides not matched to a gene: 5.